The 32 T cell receptor beta chains below all came from one sample that was sequenced in a study of shared clonotypes between healthy human individuals. TCRdb's copy holds only in-frame clones and misses some; the assay was immunoSEQ multiplex PCR. The data hold 740,000 or so clones, with 73% observed a single time. What was sequenced was memory CD4+ T cells sorted from blood. Sample subset: CD45RA-negative fraction. These receptors originate from a woman aged 30 to 39 in good health.

The rearrangement uses TRBV5-1 and TRBJ1-1; D is unclear. The CDR3 is 13 residues long. The germline V gene encodes CDR1 SGHRS and CDR2 YFSETQ. Trimming removed 6 bases from V and 6 bases from J, with 15 bases in between. The CDR3 is CASTEVRSSEAFF. CDR3 sequence (DNA): TGCGCCAGCACAGAGGTGAGGTCTTCTGAAGCTTTCTTT.

This clone came up once. V is TRBV6-5 and J is TRBJ1-4, with a tentative D call TRBD1 (5 bases). CDR1 is MNHEY, CDR2 SVGAGI, per germline. V was cut by 6 bases and J by 10 bases, with 21 bases left in between. The CDR3 spans 15 residues. CDR3 nucleotide sequence: TGTGCCAGCAGAGGCCTCCGGGACCAAAAGAGAAAACTGTTTTTT. It encodes CASRGLRDQKRKLFF.

This sequence joins TRBV30 and TRBJ1-1; the D gene is possibly TRBD1 (5 bases). The CDR3 spans 14 residues. CDR1 is GTSNPN and CDR2 is SVGIG in the germline V gene (reference sequence). V lost 0 bases to trimming and J lost 3 bases, with 11 bases between them. The chain's CDR3 is CAWSVLSGDTEAFF. The CDR3 DNA reads as TGTGCCTGGAGTGTACTTTCGGGGGACACTGAAGCTTTCTTT.

This clone came up many times. The J gene is TRBJ1-2, the V gene TRBV28; D ambiguous. Germline values: CDR1 MDHEN, CDR2 SYDVKM. The CDR3 consists of 15 residues. V was cut by 6 bases and J by 4 bases, with 18 bases left in between. CDR3 nucleotide sequence: TGTGCCAGCAGCAGACTACCCCCGCAAACCTATGGCTACACCTTC. This translates into CASSRLPPQTYGYTF.

The chain couples TRBV27 to TRBJ2-2, with TRBD1 as a possible D gene (5 bases). This CDR3 region has 15 residues. Trimming cost V 5 bases and J 0 bases, with 10 bases left between them. Looked up from germline, CDR1 is MNHEY and CDR2 is SMNVEV (reference sequence). In DNA, the CDR3 is TGTGCCAGCAGTCCCCGGACAACGAACACCGGGGAGCTGTTTTTT. This sequence encodes CASSPRTTNTGELFF.

The J gene is TRBJ2-5, the V gene TRBV7-9; TRBD2 is a possible D gene (6 bases). The CDR3 length is 14 residues. CDR1 and CDR2 (germline): SEHNR, FQNEAQ (reference sequence). The ends were cut back, 5 bases at V and 14 bases at J, with 24 bases in the middle. Here the CDR3 reads CASSPGATEERYYF. The CDR3 coding sequence is TGTGCCAGCAGCCCGGGAGCCACGGAGGAGAGATACTACTTC.

This chain uses TRBV27 with TRBJ1-5; possible D gene TRBD1, 6 bases. V lost 3 bases and J 2 bases, leaving 32 bases between the germline ends. CDR3 size: 22 residues. Germline-derived CDR1 and CDR2 are MNHEY and SMNVEV (reference sequence). This CDR3 reads CASSFSMGRSGARNVGNQPQHF. CDR3 sequence (DNA): TGTGCCAGCAGTTTTAGTATGGGTCGGTCAGGGGCCCGAAATGTGGGCAATCAGCCCCAGCATTTT.

This chain links TRBV10-1 with TRBJ2-1; D perhaps matches TRBD2 (5 bases). Looked up from germline, CDR1 is WNHNN and CDR2 is SYGVQD (reference sequence). The CDR3 loop spans 13 amino acids. Trimming removed 5 bases at V and 9 bases at J, with 14 bases between. CDR3 coding DNA: TGCGCCAGCAGTCCCTGGGTTGAGGGTGAGCAGTTCTTC. This codes for CASSPWVEGEQFF.

The chain uses TRBV6-6 and TRBJ2-4, with D perhaps TRBD1 (6 bases). Deletions cut 5 bases from V and 0 bases from J, with 11 bases between. This CDR3 spans 15 amino acids. Germline lookup yields CDR1 MNHNY and CDR2 SVGAGI (reference sequence). The CDR3 protein is CASSGKGVAKNIQYF. The CDR3 bases are TGTGCCAGCAGTGGCAAGGGGGTAGCCAAAAACATTCAGTACTTC.

The chain employs TRBV9 and TRBJ1-1; no definite D call. Germline CDR1 reads SGDLS; CDR2 reads YYNGEE. Between the trimmed V and J ends, which lost 4 bases and 1 base, there was a span of 11 bases. The CDR3 sequence is 14 residues long. The CDR3 DNA is TGTGCCAGCAGCCCGCGGGAGGGGAACACTGAAGCTTTCTTT. Its translation: CASSPREGNTEAFF.

This clone was detected only a few times. The chain carries TRBV18 and TRBJ2-1; a possible D gene is TRBD1 (5 bases). This CDR3 is 13 amino acids long. V dropped 3 bases and J dropped 7 bases, with 10 bases sitting between them. In germline, CDR1 is KGHSH, CDR2 LQKENI. The DNA for the CDR3 is TGTGCCAGCTCACCGGCATCAGGGAATGAGCAGTTCTTC. This translates into CASSPASGNEQFF.

The V call is TRBV7-2, the J call TRBJ1-4; D is perhaps TRBD1 (5 bases). This CDR3 comprises 14 residues. From germline, CDR1 is SGHTA and CDR2 FQGNSA. V was cut by 3 bases and J by 8 bases, with 13 bases left in between. The CDR3: CASSFGSRGEKLFF. The CDR3 coding sequence is TGTGCCAGCAGCTTTGGCAGCCGGGGGGAAAAACTGTTTTTT. The entire variable domain, with the rest obtained from reference TRBV7-2 and TRBJ1-4, is as follows: GAGVSQSPSNKVTEKGKDVELRCDPISGHTALYWYRQSLGQGLEFLIYFQGNSAPDKSGLPSDRFSAERTGGSVSTLTIQRTQQEDSAVYLCASSFGSRGEKLFFGSGTQLSVL.

Regarding this clone: Other DNA sequences in this sample translate to the same CDR3. This chain joins TRBV13 and TRBJ2-6; TRBD1 might be the D (6 bases). Germline CDR1 and CDR2: PRHDT and FYEKMQ (reference sequence). This CDR3 contains 15 residues. V lost 3 bases to trimming and J lost 1 base, with 7 bases between them. The CDR3 DNA is TGTGCCAGCAGCTTCAGGGGTTCTGGGGCCAACGTCCTGACTTTC. Protein sequence: CASSFRGSGANVLTF.

This sequence joins TRBV6-5 and TRBJ1-1; D remains ambiguous. The CDR3 is 13 residues long. V dropped 4 bases and J dropped 1 base, with 7 bases sitting between them. Germline lookup yields CDR1 MNHEY and CDR2 SVGAGI. CDR3 residues: CASSFTENTEAFF. CDR3 nucleotides: TGTGCCAGCAGTTTTACAGAGAACACTGAAGCTTTCTTT.

The chain links TRBV28 to TRBJ2-5, with 15 bases identical to TRBD2. This CDR3 contains 16 residues. J was trimmed by 5 bases and V by 5 bases; bases with no gene match: 6. CDR1 and CDR2 from the germline V gene are MDHEN and SYDVKM. The CDR3 loop is CASSKGLAGGEETQYF. CDR3 bases: TGTGCCAGCAGTAAGGGACTAGCGGGAGGAGAGGAGACCCAGTACTTC.

The chain joins TRBV10-3 to TRBJ1-5; no clear D gene. The germline V gene has CDR1 ENHRY and CDR2 SYGVKD. CDR3 length: 16 amino acids. V lost 1 base, J lost 2 bases, and 12 bases lay in between. CDR3 in DNA: TGTGCCATCAGTGAGTACCCCCCCGGGGGCAATCAGCCCCAGCATTTT. It yields the protein CAISEYPPGGNQPQHF.

V and J are TRBV5-4 and TRBJ1-2, with 8 bases matching TRBD1. With V trimmed by 4 bases and J by 6 bases, 14 bases remained unmatched. Germline CDR1 is SGHNT and CDR2 is YYREEE (reference sequence). The CDR3 runs 16 residues. This CDR3 reads CASSRGQGRDLDGYTF. The CDR3 DNA follows: TGTGCCAGCAGCCGAGGACAGGGTAGGGACTTGGATGGCTACACCTTC.

This clone is a singleton in its sample. This likely reflects a read error, since a far larger clone is one base away. Other nucleotide sequences in the sample specify the same CDR3. The chain employs TRBV5-1 and TRBJ2-2; 11 nucleotides agree with TRBD1. This CDR3 has 15 amino acids. Germline V gene data show CDR1 as SGHRS and CDR2 as YFSETQ. Trimming took 4 bases from V and 4 from J; bases not matched to a gene: 3. The CDR3 protein is CASSPGTGGTGELFF. The CDR3 region has the DNA TGCGCCAGCAGCCCTGGGACAGGGGGCACCGGGGAGCTGTTTTTT.

The V and J genes are TRBV28 and TRBJ2-7; TRBD1 might be the D (6 bases). The germline V gene has CDR1 MDHEN and CDR2 SYDVKM. The CDR3 sequence is 15 residues long. The chain's CDR3 is CAASSPGDITYEQYF. Written as DNA, the CDR3 is TGTGCAGCTAGTTCACCCGGGGACATAACCTACGAGCAGTACTTC.

V is TRBV29-1 and J is TRBJ2-7; 12 nucleotides align to TRBD1. Germline loops: CDR1 SQVTM, CDR2 ANQGSEA. The V gene end was trimmed by 0 bases and the J gene end by 3 bases; junction bases not matched to a gene: 3. CDR3 length: 15 residues. CDR3 nucleotide sequence: TGCAGCGTTGAAGATAGGGACAGGGGGCTCTACGAGCAGTACTTC. Protein: CSVEDRDRGLYEQYF.

This clone showed up just a few times. This chain uses TRBV11-3 with TRBJ2-2, with D perhaps TRBD2 (6 bases). V lost 9 bases and J lost 3, with 8 bases in between. The CDR3 extends over 12 amino acids. Germline CDR1 reads SGHNT; CDR2 reads YENEEA. CDR3 loop: CASSGDTGELFF. CDR3 DNA sequence: TGTGCCAGTTCGGGAGACACCGGGGAGCTGTTTTTT.

This clone was found once. The CDR3 DNA reads TGTGCCAGCTCACCGACTAGCGGGAGCACGGTTGAGCAGTTCTTC. Amino acids: CASSPTSGSTVEQFF. This chain connects TRBV18 to TRBJ2-1, with 12 bases that match TRBD2. The CDR3 covers 15 residues. V shed 3 bases and J 9 bases; nucleotides not matched to a gene: 6. From germline, CDR1 is KGHSH and CDR2 LQKENI.

This clone was observed a few times. The gene calls are TRBV29-1 and TRBJ2-5; 9 positions agree with TRBD1. This CDR3 is 13 amino acids long. The germline CDR1 and CDR2 sequences are SQVTM and ANQGSEA. The junction had 4 bases not matched to a gene; V was cut back by 7 bases and J by 1 base. CDR3 protein: CSAGTGSQETQYF. The DNA for the CDR3 is TGCAGCGCCGGGACAGGGAGCCAAGAGACCCAGTACTTC. Using reference TRBV29-1 and TRBJ2-5 for the parts outside the CDR3, the full variable domain is SAVISQKPSRDICQRGTSLTIQCQVDSQVTMMFWYRQQPGQSLTLIATANQGSEATYESGFVIDKFPISRPNLTFSTLTVSNMSPEDSSIYLCSAGTGSQETQYFGPGTRLLVL.

The chain has TRBV25-1 and TRBJ2-3, with 15 bases fitting TRBD2. The CDR3 extends over 16 amino acids. Trimming took 8 bases from V and 5 from J; bases not matched to a gene: 8. Germline V gene sequence: CDR1 MGHDK, CDR2 SYGVNS. DNA of the CDR3: TGTGCCAGCCACCCAGGACTAGCGGGAGGGTTAGATACGCAGTATTTT. It translates to CASHPGLAGGLDTQYF.

The V and J genes are TRBV11-3 and TRBJ2-1, with a possible D match to TRBD2 (6 bases). Trimming stripped 5 bases from V and 0 bases from J, with 14 bases between. Germline V gene sequence: CDR1 SGHNT, CDR2 YENEEA. This CDR3 spans 16 amino acids. The CDR3 nucleotides are TGTGCCAGCAGCCATCTCGGGGGTAGCTCCTACAATGAGCAGTTCTTC. Translating it yields CASSHLGGSSYNEQFF. Drawing the rest from reference TRBV11-3 and TRBJ2-1, the complete variable domain is EAGVVQSPRYKIIEKKQPVAFWCNPISGHNTLYWYLQNLGQGPELLIRYENEEAVDDSQLPKDRFSAERLKGVDSTLKIQPAELGDSAVYLCASSHLGGSSYNEQFFGPGTRLTVL.

The J gene is TRBJ1-1, the V gene TRBV9; possible D gene TRBD1, 5 bases. Germline V CDR1 and CDR2: SGDLS, YYNGEE. The CDR3 runs to 11 residues. V was clipped by 7 bases and J by 11 bases, with 15 bases between them. The CDR3 loop is CASSRGREAFF. Here the CDR3 DNA reads TGTGCCAGCTCCCGGGGCAGGGAGGCTTTCTTT.

The chain carries TRBV30 and TRBJ1-1; D possibly corresponds to TRBD1 (5 bases). The CDR3 runs to 14 residues. Trimming pared 3 bases from V and 4 bases from J, leaving 15 bases between. The germline CDR1 and CDR2 sequences are GTSNPN and SVGIG (reference sequence). CDR3 loop: CAWRVPGGGTEAFF. DNA for the CDR3: TGTGCCTGGAGGGTCCCCGGGGGAGGCACTGAAGCTTTCTTT.

The V call is TRBV28, the J call TRBJ2-5; 11 bases are shared with TRBD2. The CDR3 consists of 13 residues. Trimming cost V 6 bases and J 5 bases; bases outside gene matches: 2. Germline CDR1 reads MDHEN; CDR2 reads SYDVKM. The CDR3: CASRLAGVETQYF. CDR3 in DNA: TGTGCCAGCAGACTAGCGGGAGTCGAGACCCAGTACTTC. Full variable domain (missing parts from reference TRBV28 and TRBJ2-5): DVKVTQSSRYLVKRTGEKVFLECVQDMDHENMFWYRQDPGLGLRLIYFSYDVKMKEKGDIPEGYSVSREKKERFSLILESASTNQTSMYLCASRLAGVETQYFGPGTRLLVL.

V is TRBV30 and J is TRBJ1-3, with unresolved D. Trimming took off 0 bases at V and 2 bases at J, with 11 bases between the two ends. Germline CDR1 is GTSNPN and CDR2 is SVGIG (reference sequence). This CDR3 has 15 amino acids. The CDR3 bases are TGTGCCTGGAGTGTATTTCGCGGGCCTGGAAACACCATATATTTT. It translates to CAWSVFRGPGNTIYF.

V gene TRBV19 combines with J gene TRBJ1-1, with D perhaps TRBD1 (5 bases). The CDR3 loop spans 13 amino acids. Germline CDR1 is LNHDA and CDR2 is SQIVND (reference sequence). V was cut by 3 bases and J by 4 bases, with 9 bases left in between. Written as DNA, the CDR3 is TGTGCCAGTAGTATGGTTGGGGGCACTGAAGCTTTCTTT. It yields the protein CASSMVGGTEAFF. Full variable domain (missing parts from reference TRBV19 and TRBJ1-1): DGGITQSPKYLFRKEGQNVTLSCEQNLNHDAMYWYRQDPGQGLRLIYYSQIVNDFQKGDIAEGYSVSREKKESFPLTVTSAQKNPTAFYLCASSMVGGTEAFFGQGTRLTVV.

This chain links TRBV4-2 with TRBJ2-7; tentatively, D is TRBD1 or TRBD2 (5 bases each). The CDR3 totals 17 residues. The germline gives CDR1 LGHNA, CDR2 YNFKEQ. The V gene lost 0 bases and the J gene lost 1 base, with 16 bases spanning the gap. The CDR3 DNA sequence: TGTGCCAGCAGCCAAGACTTTCCAGGGAGAGGTTCCTACGAGCAGTACTTC. Translation: CASSQDFPGRGSYEQYF.

This clone was picked up one time. The same CDR3 also results from other DNA sequences found in this sample. This chain joins TRBV11-2 and TRBJ2-2; D unclear. CDR3 length equals 14 residues. Germline assignment: CDR1 SGHAT and CDR2 FQNNGV. V shed 1 base and J shed 1 base, with 4 bases lying between them. This CDR3 reads CASSLVRNTGELFF. CDR3 coding DNA: TGTGCCAGCAGCTTAGTGCGGAACACCGGGGAGCTGTTTTTT. Looking up the rest from reference TRBV11-2 and TRBJ2-2 gives the full variable domain: EAGVAQSPRYKIIEKRQSVAFWCNPISGHATLYWYQQILGQGPKLLIQFQNNGVVDDSQLPKDRFSAERLKGVDSTLKIQPAKLEDSAVYLCASSLVRNTGELFFGEGSRLTVL.